A single sample is the source of the 15 T cell receptor beta chains below, sequenced in a study of radiation and T cells in renal cell carcinoma. Sequencing used immunoSEQ multiplex PCR; TCRdb keeps in-frame clones, though not all of them. The sample contains around 60,000 clones, around 78% of which appear only once. Indicated time point: blood 2 weeks post-SBRT. Treatment denoted: 15 Gy SBRT to primary tumor, nephrectomy 4 weeks later. Sequenced here: blood, sampled from a patient whose treatment included radiotherapy and nephrectomy. These receptors were collected from a man between 60 and 75 years old with renal cell carcinoma.

V gene TRBV19 combines with J gene TRBJ2-2, with D perhaps matching TRBD1 (6 bases). V was pared by 3 bases and J by 0 bases, with 8 bases between. The V gene's germline CDR1 is LNHDA and CDR2 SQIVND (reference sequence). CDR3 length equals 15 residues. CDR3 in amino acids: CASSIRTANTGELFF. CDR3 bases: TGTGCCAGTAGTATCCGGACAGCGAACACCGGGGAGCTGTTTTTT.

V gene TRBV23-1 combines with J gene TRBJ1-6, with D possibly TRBD1 on 5 matching bases. TRBV23-1 is placed among ORFs of uncertain function. Trimming took off 4 bases at V and 7 bases at J, with 11 bases between the two ends. CDR3 size: 14 residues. The CDR3 sequence: CASSLRGTNSPLHF. DNA of the CDR3: TGCGCCAGCAGTCTCCGGGGGACGAATTCACCCCTCCACTTT.

V usage is TRBV7-7 and J usage is TRBJ2-7; 8 bases fit TRBD1. Germline CDR1 and CDR2: SSHAT and FNYEAQ (reference sequence). CDR3 length equals 14 residues. V shed 1 base, J shed 5 bases, and the junction held 4 bases outside the gene matches. The CDR3 coding sequence is TGTGCCAGCAGCTTAGGGCACAGGGGGAACGAGCAGTACTTC. It translates to CASSLGHRGNEQYF.

The V and J genes are TRBV27 and TRBJ1-4, with D unclear. The CDR3 is made up of 15 amino acids. Between the trimmed V and J ends, which lost 8 bases and 0 bases, there was a span of 13 bases. Germline lookup yields CDR1 MNHEY and CDR2 SMNVEV (reference sequence). The CDR3 DNA reads TGTGCCAGCGCGGCCTTAATCTCAACTAATGAAAAACTGTTTTTT. It translates to CASAALISTNEKLFF. Full variable domain (outside the CDR3, taken from reference TRBV27 and TRBJ1-4): EAQVTQNPRYLITVTGKKLTVTCSQNMNHEYMSWYRQDPGLGLRQIYYSMNVEVTDKGDVPEGYKVSRKEKRNFPLILESPSPNQTSLYFCASAALISTNEKLFFGSGTQLSVL.

The chain joins TRBV29-1 to TRBJ2-7; 12 bases are a match to TRBD1. Germline loops: CDR1 SQVTM, CDR2 ANQGSEA. V gave up 4 bases and J gave up 6 bases; unmatched junction bases: 4. The CDR3 has 13 residues. The CDR3 protein is CSVGDRGPSEQYF. The CDR3 DNA reads TGCAGCGTTGGGGACAGGGGGCCTAGCGAGCAGTACTTC.

The chain employs TRBV7-8 and TRBJ1-1, with D maybe TRBD1 (6 bases). The CDR3 spans 14 residues. Germline CDR1 SGHVS, CDR2 FQNEAQ. V lost 2 bases and J 1 base, leaving 8 bases between the germline ends. The CDR3 DNA reads as TGTGCCAGCAGCTTATCGACAGGGAACACTGAAGCTTTCTTT. Its protein is CASSLSTGNTEAFF.

The chain is built from TRBV11-3 and TRBJ1-2; D may be TRBD1 (6 bases). The ends were cut back, 2 bases at V and 8 bases at J, with 15 bases in the middle. The CDR3 length is 14 residues. Germline V gene sequence: CDR1 SGHNT, CDR2 YENEEA. The CDR3, as DNA: TGTGCCAGCAGCTTAAGGCGGGGGGCTGCGGGCTACACCTTC. It codes for CASSLRRGAAGYTF.

The CDR3 sequence: CSARGTGNIQYF. The CDR3 bases are TGCAGCGCCCGAGGGACAGGGAACATTCAGTACTTC. The chain links TRBV29-1 to TRBJ2-4; 9 bases line up with TRBD1. CDR1 SQVTM and CDR2 ANQGSEA come from the germline V gene. V shed 7 bases and J 7 bases; nucleotides not matched to a gene: 5. This CDR3 comprises 12 residues.

V usage is TRBV14 and J usage is TRBJ2-1; no clear D gene. Between the trimmed V and J ends, which lost 2 bases and 3 bases, there was a span of 8 bases. Per germline, CDR1 SGHDN and CDR2 FVKESK. The CDR3 has 14 residues. This CDR3 is CASSQMGNYNEQFF. The CDR3 nucleotides read TGTGCCAGCAGCCAAATGGGGAACTACAATGAGCAGTTCTTC.

The rearrangement joins TRBV4-2 to TRBJ2-3; maybe TRBD2 (6 bases). Germline CDR1 reads LGHNA; CDR2 reads YNFKEQ. The CDR3 runs 18 residues. V shed 0 bases and J shed 5 bases, with 21 bases lying between them. CDR3 residues: CASSQERDGRGVQDTQYF. Written as DNA, the CDR3 is TGTGCCAGCAGCCAAGAGCGCGACGGGAGAGGCGTCCAAGATACGCAGTATTTT.

The chain carries TRBV7-7 and TRBJ1-2; 7 bases line up with TRBD1. The V and J ends lost 1 base and 5 bases, in that order; junction bases with no gene match: 10. The CDR3 is 16 residues long. Looked up from germline, CDR1 is SSHAT and CDR2 is FNYEAQ (reference sequence). The CDR3, as DNA: TGTGCCAGCAGCTTAGTATTCGACAGGGCAACATATGGCTACACCTTC. It specifies CASSLVFDRATYGYTF.

The chain's CDR3 is CASKTGTGGTEAFF. The CDR3 DNA follows: TGTGCCAGCAAAACCGGGACAGGGGGCACTGAAGCTTTCTTT. This chain connects TRBV27 to TRBJ1-1; TRBD1 aligns across 11 bases. The CDR3 totals 14 residues. Germline lookup yields CDR1 MNHEY and CDR2 SMNVEV (reference sequence). Trimming at V came to 7 bases and at J to 4 bases, leaving 5 bases not matched to a gene.

This clone showed up just a few times. The V call is TRBV29-1, the J call TRBJ1-1; TRBD1 is a possible D gene (6 bases). Deletions cut 7 bases from V and 4 bases from J, with 19 bases between. This CDR3 contains 14 residues. Germline CDR1 is SQVTM and CDR2 is ANQGSEA. This CDR3 is CSALDRRRSTEAFF. CDR3 coding DNA: TGCAGCGCCCTAGACAGGCGTCGGTCCACTGAAGCTTTCTTT.

V is TRBV4-1 and J is TRBJ1-5; 8 positions match TRBD1. The CDR3 sequence is 16 residues long. Germline V CDR1 and CDR2: MGHRA, YSYEKL. Unmatched junction bases numbered 9, after V lost 2 bases and J lost 6 bases. DNA of the CDR3: TGCGCCAGCAGCCAAACTGCGGTCAGGGGGCCTCAGCCCCAGCATTTT. Its protein is CASSQTAVRGPQPQHF.

V usage is TRBV5-5 and J usage is TRBJ2-5, with 12 bases aligning to TRBD2. Germline V gene lookup returns CDR1 SGHKS and CDR2 YYEKEE (reference sequence). The CDR3 extends over 18 amino acids. The trim removed 1 base at V and 1 base at J, leaving 8 bases unmatched. The CDR3 is CASSLSLGLAGFQETQYF. For the CDR3, the DNA is TGTGCCAGCAGCTTGTCTTTGGGACTAGCGGGCTTCCAAGAGACCCAGTACTTC.